The 24 T cell receptor beta chains listed next were all sequenced from one sample in a study of CD4+ T cells in melanoma. Here immunoSEQ multiplex PCR was the method, and the copy in TCRdb shows in-frame clones only, minus some. The data show about 54,000 clones, roughly two thirds seen once. The sample comprised tumor tissue. The receptors were sampled from a human donor with melanoma.

This chain uses TRBV4-1 with TRBJ2-3; 13 bases fit TRBD2. From germline, CDR1 is MGHRA and CDR2 YSYEKL. The CDR3 covers 18 residues. V was clipped by 3 bases and J by 5 bases; unmatched bases: 11. The chain's CDR3 is CASSHLYGTSGVLDTQYF. CDR3 sequence (DNA): TGCGCCAGCAGCCACCTATATGGGACTAGCGGGGTTTTAGATACGCAGTATTTT.

CDR3 bases: TGTGCCACCGGTCCGCAGGGGGCTAGGGAGACCCAGTACTTC. This translates into CATGPQGARETQYF. The V call is TRBV7-9, the J call TRBJ2-5, with TRBD1 matching 8 bases. Germline V gene lookup returns CDR1 SEHNR and CDR2 FQNEAQ (reference sequence). The CDR3 consists of 14 residues. The J segment lost 5 bases and the V segment lost 10 bases, leaving 12 bases of the junction unmatched.

This clone was seen only a few times. The chain employs TRBV11-2 and TRBJ1-1; D possibly corresponds to TRBD1 (6 bases). CDR3 length: 15 residues. V shed 4 bases and J shed 3 bases, with 15 bases lying between them. Per the germline V gene, CDR1 is SGHAT and CDR2 is FQNNGV. In DNA, the CDR3 is TGTGCCAGCAGCTCGCCGTCAGGGACATACACTGAAGCTTTCTTT. Translation gives CASSSPSGTYTEAFF.

This chain uses TRBV6-5 with TRBJ2-2, with TRBD2 matching 8 bases. V trimming: 4 bases; J trimming: 6 bases; junction bases outside the gene matches: 10. Per the germline V gene, CDR1 is MNHEY and CDR2 is SVGAGI. The CDR3 consists of 16 residues. The CDR3 DNA reads as TGTGCCAGCAGTTCCTTCTCGGGACTAGTTTCCGGGGAGCTGTTTTTT. It translates to CASSSFSGLVSGELFF.

The rearrangement uses TRBV6-4 and TRBJ1-6, with unresolved D. The CDR3 has 13 residues. The V gene lost 0 bases and the J gene lost 13 bases, with 10 bases spanning the gap. The germline gives CDR1 MRHNA, CDR2 SNTAGT. The CDR3 bases are TGTGCCAGCAGTGACTCGACGAACTCGCCCCTCCACTTT. It encodes CASSDSTNSPLHF.

The chain couples TRBV6-1 to TRBJ1-2; TRBD1 might be the D (5 bases). Germline lookup yields CDR1 MNHNS and CDR2 SASEGT. This CDR3 region has 16 residues. V shed 4 bases and J shed 8 bases, with 23 bases lying between them. The CDR3 region is CASSGAGRPPRRGYTF. The CDR3 bases are TGTGCCAGCAGTGGGGCAGGGAGGCCCCCTCGGCGGGGCTACACCTTC.

The rearrangement joins TRBV5-5 to TRBJ1-5, with D possibly matching TRBD1 (5 bases). Trimming shortened V by 0 bases and J by 4 bases, and 8 bases separated the two germline ends. The CDR3 totals 14 residues. Per the germline V gene, CDR1 is SGHKS and CDR2 is YYEKEE (reference sequence). CDR3: CASSLEGANQPQHF. The CDR3, as DNA: TGTGCCAGCAGCTTGGAAGGGGCGAATCAGCCCCAGCATTTT. Using reference TRBV5-5 and TRBJ1-5 for the parts outside the CDR3, the full variable domain is DAGVTQSPTHLIKTRGQQVTLRCSPISGHKSVSWYQQVLGQGPQFIFQYYEKEERGRGNFPDRFSARQFPNYSSELNVNALLLGDSALYLCASSLEGANQPQHFGDGTRLSIL.

There are many counts of this clone. The J gene is TRBJ1-2, the V gene TRBV19; D not resolved. This CDR3 is built from 11 residues. The V end lost 7 bases, the J end lost 4 bases, and 7 bases lay between the germline ends. CDR1 LNHDA and CDR2 SQIVND come from the germline V gene (reference sequence). For the CDR3, the DNA is TGTGCCAGTACGCAGAGCTATGGCTACACCTTC. This codes for CASTQSYGYTF.

This clone was seen many times. The rearrangement links TRBV16 to TRBJ2-7, with 7 bases fitting TRBD2. This CDR3 region has 16 residues. J lost 2 bases, V lost 4 bases, and 11 bases had no gene match. Looked up from germline, CDR1 is KGHSY and CDR2 is FQNENV. Written as DNA, the CDR3 is TGTGCCAGCAGCCTCTTTGGATCACTAGCGACCTACGAGCAGTACTTC. Its translation: CASSLFGSLATYEQYF.

The chain couples TRBV18 to TRBJ2-1; tentative D call: TRBD2 (5 bases). The length of the CDR3 is 16 residues. CDR1 and CDR2 from the germline V gene are KGHSH and LQKENI. Trimming took off 0 bases at V and 1 base at J, with 10 bases between the two ends. The CDR3 region has the DNA TGTGCCAGCTCACCACCGGCCGGGGTGTCCTACAATGAGCAGTTCTTC. This sequence encodes CASSPPAGVSYNEQFF.

The rearrangement uses TRBV5-1 and TRBJ2-3; 10 bases are a match to TRBD2. The J segment lost 3 bases and the V segment lost 5 bases, leaving 21 bases of the junction unmatched. This CDR3 comprises 20 residues. Germline values: CDR1 SGHRS, CDR2 YFSETQ. The CDR3 is CASSPLAPRPAGGRTDTQYF. In DNA form, the CDR3 reads TGCGCCAGCAGTCCTCTTGCCCCACGGCCAGCGGGGGGGCGGACAGATACGCAGTATTTT.

The rearrangement uses TRBV7-2 and TRBJ2-5, with unresolved D. Germline CDR1 reads SGHTA; CDR2 reads FQGNSA. V lost 5 bases, J lost 9 bases, and 25 bases lay in between. There are 16 residues in the CDR3. CDR3 sequence: CASSRRLYGRAGSQYF. In DNA form, the CDR3 reads TGTGCCAGCAGCCGACGACTCTACGGCCGGGCTGGATCCCAGTACTTC.

The chain has TRBV5-8 and TRBJ1-5; possible D gene TRBD1, 6 bases. This CDR3 comprises 15 residues. Between the trimmed V and J ends, which lost 4 bases and 5 bases, there was a span of 16 bases. Germline loops: CDR1 SGHTS, CDR2 YDEGEE. The DNA of the CDR3 is TGTGCCAGCAGCCCTAGGACAGCGAGAGATCAGCCCCAGCATTTT. Protein product: CASSPRTARDQPQHF.

J is TRBJ2-7 and V is TRBV27; TRBD1 is a possible D gene (6 bases). Germline lookup yields CDR1 MNHEY and CDR2 SMNVEV (reference sequence). The V and J ends lost 7 bases and 5 bases respectively, with 15 bases between them. CDR3 length: 13 amino acids. CDR3 coding DNA: TGTGCCAGCACCTCGGGACACCCTAACGAGCAGTACTTC. This codes for CASTSGHPNEQYF.

This clone was seen repeatedly, ten times or more. CDR3 sequence reads: CASSVGQGGADTQYF. The CDR3 coding sequence is TGTGCCAGCAGCGTTGGACAGGGGGGGGCAGATACGCAGTATTTT. The chain recombines TRBV9 with TRBJ2-3; TRBD1 aligns across 10 bases. The germline V gene has CDR1 SGDLS and CDR2 YYNGEE. The CDR3 covers 15 residues. V was pared by 2 bases and J by 4 bases, with 4 bases of the junction left unmatched.

V gene TRBV7-3 combines with J gene TRBJ2-5; TRBD2 agrees at 8 bases. Trimming cost V 5 bases and J 2 bases; bases outside gene matches: 4. The CDR3 is made up of 14 amino acids. From germline, CDR1 is SGHTA and CDR2 FQGTGA. DNA for the CDR3: TGTGCCAGCAGCCAAATAGCGGGGCAAGAGACCCAGTACTTC. Amino acid sequence: CASSQIAGQETQYF.

This chain links TRBV19 with TRBJ1-5, with TRBD1 matching over 7 bases. Trimming cost V 0 bases and J 5 bases; bases outside gene matches: 13. Germline CDR1 and CDR2: LNHDA and SQIVND (reference sequence). This CDR3 contains 18 residues. The CDR3 coding sequence is TGTGCCAGTAGTATAGATCGGGAAAGACAGGGTCGGCATCAGCCCCAGCATTTT. Amino acids: CASSIDRERQGRHQPQHF.

This chain links TRBV7-3 with TRBJ2-1; a possible D gene is TRBD2 (6 bases). Germline-derived CDR1 and CDR2 are SGHTA and FQGTGA. The CDR3 covers 13 residues. Trimming took off 3 bases at V and 6 bases at J, with 9 bases between the two ends. The CDR3 coding sequence is TGTGCCAGCAGCTTTGGGGGGTTCAATGAGCAGTTCTTC. Amino acid sequence: CASSFGGFNEQFF.

This clone was counted between two and nine times. This chain connects TRBV6-1 to TRBJ1-1; 7 bases match TRBD1. Trimming took 1 base from V and 9 from J; bases not matched to a gene: 8. The CDR3 loop spans 14 amino acids. Germline CDR1 is MNHNS and CDR2 is SASEGT. The CDR3 spells CASSEGQTGAKAFF. As DNA, the CDR3 is TGTGCCAGCAGTGAAGGGCAAACAGGGGCCAAAGCTTTCTTT.

The gene calls are TRBV29-1 and TRBJ2-1, with TRBD1 matching 7 bases. CDR3 size: 12 residues. Losses at the gene ends were 3 bases for V and 7 bases for J; bases not matched to a gene: 3. Germline V gene data show CDR1 as SQVTM and CDR2 as ANQGSEA. CDR3 region: CSVERGLNEQFF. CDR3 DNA sequence: TGCAGCGTTGAGAGGGGGCTGAATGAGCAGTTCTTC.

CDR3 bases: TGTGCCAGCAGCAGAGGCGGGGTCGGGGTGGGGAGGAACACCGGGGAGCTGTTTTTT. It codes for CASSRGGVGVGRNTGELFF. The chain couples TRBV11-2 to TRBJ2-2, with D possibly TRBD2 on 6 matching bases. Germline V gene sequence: CDR1 SGHAT, CDR2 FQNNGV. Trimming stripped 5 bases from V and 1 base from J, with 23 bases between. CDR3 size: 19 residues.

The rearrangement uses TRBV7-2 and TRBJ1-4; 8 bases line up with TRBD1. There are 15 residues in the CDR3. Germline V gene sequence: CDR1 SGHTA, CDR2 FQGNSA. Germline trimming cut 3 bases from V and 4 bases from J; bases unmatched to any gene: 4. CDR3 DNA: TGTGCCAGCAGCTTTGGGGACAGGAATAATGAAAAACTGTTTTTT. This sequence encodes CASSFGDRNNEKLFF.

The rearrangement joins TRBV2 to TRBJ1-1; a possible D gene is TRBD1 (5 bases). Trimming pared 8 bases from V and 2 bases from J, leaving 12 bases between. The CDR3 spans 13 residues. The V gene's germline CDR1 is SNHLY and CDR2 FYNNEI. The CDR3 is CASSKGYNTEAFF. The CDR3 DNA reads TGTGCCAGCTCGAAGGGGTACAACACTGAAGCTTTCTTT.

There are a few counts of this clone. The chain links TRBV18 to TRBJ2-7, with D hard to call. Germline CDR1 reads KGHSH; CDR2 reads LQKENI. The V end was cut by 4 bases, the J end by 0 bases, with 16 bases between. The CDR3 covers 16 residues. For the CDR3, the DNA is TGTGCCAGCTCACTCTATTCCAGGTTGAGCTCCTACGAGCAGTACTTC. This sequence encodes CASSLYSRLSSYEQYF.